This T cell receptor (beta chain) was observed in a study of shared clonotypes between healthy human individuals (dated by TCRdb to about 2020). Background for the entire study: The cohort included three men and two women between 18 and 49 years of age. Libraries were prepared and TCR repertoires were sequenced by different laboratories using diverse techniques, in order to increase sequencing depth and limit assay-specific biases. Leukapheresis yielded between about 0.85 and 9 billion PBMCs per donor. Blood TCR repertoires of a handful of healthy adults were deeply sequenced to estimate repertoire size and the extent of clonotype sharing between individuals. For each donor, CD4 naive and CD4 memory were each run on three plates, CD8 naive on two plates, and CD8 memory on one plate.

Here is what the overall study found, with its caveats: Larger estimated clonotype richness was generally found for naive subsets than for memory subsets. Incomplete sequencing was indicated by rarefaction of sorted-subset datasets, despite the large sequencing depth. Because the study included only a small number of donors, the genetic and exposure-history diversity represented was limited. Roughly 5.2% of naive CD4, around 4% of naive CD8, 2% to 2.5% of memory CD4, and 0.4% of memory CD8 clonotypes were shared across several donors. Pairwise subsampling indicated that sequencing depth was expected to affect the degree of clonotype sharing among donors. Compared with non-shared clonotypes, the clonotypes found in all four sorted-subset donors had higher generation probabilities. Sampling was restricted to blood, and TCR repertoires in tissue are likely to differ from TCR repertoires in blood.

Using the deep immunoSEQ assay, multiplex PCR amplified TCR CDR3 regions from genomic DNA. For each cell subset, the extracted genomic DNA was distributed evenly across all wells of several immunoSEQ 96-well plates, and each plate served as one replicate. For sorted subsets, approximately 200 ng of genomic DNA, equivalent to roughly 30,000 T cell genomes, went into each replicate PCR. Purified libraries were measured with a Qubit 3.0 fluorometer, size-checked on a Bioanalyzer 2100, and measured again with the KAPA Library Quantification kit. A separate single-read 150-cycle Illumina NextSeq 550 flow cell was used to sequence each immunoSEQ 96-well plate. As for the original processing: Because the immunoSEQ output held only junctional sequences and lacked quality scores, the filtering could not match the filtering applied to full-length reads. To assign V/J genes and CDR3, sequences were annotated using PyIR, a Python wrapper for IgBLAST v1.9, with IMGT germline references. Any read was removed if the V/J assignment was weak (E-value above 1e-6), the CDR3 was missing, or the read contained stop codons, out-of-frame junctions, or ambiguous translated residues. V3J clonotypes were defined as sequences sharing the same inferred V gene, J gene, and CDR3 amino acid sequence. Percentage overlap between repertoires was computed as shared unique clonotypes divided by the size of the smaller repertoire. Richness of each repertoire was evaluated using RTK rarefaction, the Chao1 estimator, and Recon v2.1 estimates of unobserved clonotypes. OLGA was used to compute generation probabilities for all TCRbeta clonotypes that the gDNA method yielded from a handful of donors. In TCRdb, the immuneACCESS table is reduced to in-frame sequences with V and J assigned. These tables do not hold every clone; where another copy was compared, an unresolved V gene accounts for under half, and the others remain unexplained. V, J and clone size are taken as reported in that table, and D and trimming were inferred from the DNA itself. This sample holds about 590,000 clones; around 95% were observed only once. The ten largest clonotypes hold approximately 0.1% of the sample.

CD8 naive samples were obtained by positive selection for CCR7 among CD45RO-negative cells, yielding a CD45RA+CCR7+ population from which TemRA cells were excluded. The donors were healthy, HIV-negative adults with no recently reported acute infections or vaccinations. All donors were Caucasian adults living in Nashville, Tennessee, USA. Blood was obtained by leukapheresis, after which PBMCs were separated by Ficoll-Histopaque density gradient centrifugation and cryopreserved in liquid nitrogen vapor phase. Analytical flow cytometry was used to check the purity and quantity of every magnetically sorted T cell population. Genomic DNA was isolated from each sorted fraction and quantified by UV absorbance on a Nanodrop 2000c. Worth noting for this clone: The antigen this receptor binds is unknown. The sample holds no much larger clone one base away, and base qualities are not on file.

Material for sequencing was naive CD8+ T cells sorted from blood. Per the publication, the cell subset or site label means: CD45RA+CCR7+. The TCR originated in a woman under 40 in good health.

Read as DNA, the sequence is TGTGCCAGCAGCTTCGGCGAAGATGAAAAACTGTTTTTT. Translated, it reads CASSFGEDEKLFF. The chain links TRBV11-1 with TRBJ1-4; the D gene is not confidently resolved. Taken from the germline V gene (reference sequence), the CDR1 and CDR2 loops are SGHAT and FQDESV. From cysteine to phenylalanine, the CDR3 is 13 amino acids long. Just CDR3 DNA is preserved here, 39 bases in frame from base 1. A distance of 8 bases separates the germline ends of V and J, which lose 3 bases and 6 bases respectively.